One sample yielded the 21 T cell receptor beta chains listed below, sequenced in a study of molecular identifiers for immune sequencing clone quantification. TCRdb analysed the PCR reads with MiXCR anew, one entry per CDR3 protein. This sample carries 250,000 to 350,000 distinct CDR3 sequences, around a fifth of them seen once, and the ten largest clones take approximately 0.85%. The sequencing input was naive CD8+ T cells from blood, with Jurkat cell RNA spiked in. Subset meaning: FACS-sorted CD8+CD4-CCR7+CD45RA+ naive T cells. The receptor set was obtained from a human donor in good health. Some libraries in this study had Jurkat cell RNA spiked in.

This clonotype came up many times. The rearrangement joins TRBV12-3 or TRBV12-4 to TRBJ2-5, with TRBD2 as a possible D gene (5 bases). The V end was cut by 1 base, the J end by 5 bases, with 14 bases between. This CDR3 comprises 15 residues. The CDR3 coding sequence is TGTGCCAGCAGTTTAGAAGTGTGGGGAGAGGAGACCCAGTACTTC. Protein: CASSLEVWGEETQYF.

Points on this clonotype: A much larger clone differs by one base, so this may be a read error. The chain is built from TRBV6-5 and TRBJ2-5, with D tentatively TRBD2 (7 bases). Looked up from germline, CDR1 is MNHEY and CDR2 is SVGAGI. V was pared by 5 bases and J by 4 bases, with 14 bases between. There are 14 residues in the CDR3. CDR3 protein: CASSEGGLGETQYF. The CDR3 DNA follows: TGTGCCAGCAGTGAGGGGGGGTTGGGAGAGACCCAGTACTTC.

On this clonotype itself: Given a much more abundant clone one base away, this may be a read error. The chain joins TRBV20-1 to TRBJ2-7, with a tentative D call TRBD1 (6 bases). Germline values: CDR1 DFQATT, CDR2 SNEGSKA (reference sequence). The V gene lost 3 bases and the J gene lost 3 bases, with 12 bases spanning the gap. The CDR3 totals 13 residues. CDR3 bases: TGCAGTGCTAGGGGGGCTAGCAACTACGAGCAGTACTTC. Amino acid sequence: CSARGASNYEQYF.

At least ten counts were recorded for this clonotype. V gene TRBV28 combines with J gene TRBJ1-5; D is perhaps TRBD1 (6 bases). Looked up from germline, CDR1 is MDHEN and CDR2 is SYDVKM. The CDR3 spans 14 residues. V lost 11 bases to trimming and J lost 0 bases, with 14 bases between them. The CDR3 loop is CAAEGVYSNQPQHF. The CDR3 DNA reads TGTGCCGCGGAGGGGGTCTATAGCAATCAGCCCCAGCATTTT.

This chain links TRBV12-3 or TRBV12-4 with TRBJ2-2; D possibly corresponds to TRBD2 (6 bases). The CDR3 sequence is 15 residues long. V was clipped by 7 bases and J by 2 bases, with 14 bases between them. CDR3 sequence reads: CASTPAAGNTGELFF. The DNA for the CDR3 is TGTGCCAGCACCCCGGCAGCGGGTAACACCGGGGAGCTGTTTTTT.

This clonotype was picked up many times. The chain couples TRBV6-1 to TRBJ1-6, with D hard to call. Germline CDR1 and CDR2: MNHNS and SASEGT. With 4 bases removed from V and 1 base from J, the gap between germline ends came to 8 bases. The CDR3 runs to 15 residues. Here the CDR3 DNA reads TGTGCCAGCAGTGGACCTGAATCCTATAATTCACCCCTCCACTTT. It yields the protein CASSGPESYNSPLHF.

This clonotype was detected ten times or more. This sequence joins TRBV7-9 and TRBJ2-7; 9 nucleotides align to TRBD1. Trimming at V came to 5 bases and at J to 3 bases, leaving 5 bases not matched to a gene. The CDR3 consists of 14 residues. Germline V lookup: CDR1 SEHNR, CDR2 FQNEAQ (reference sequence). CDR3 bases: TGTGCCAGCAGCGGGACAGGGAGAAGCTACGAGCAGTACTTC. Its translation is CASSGTGRSYEQYF.

This clonotype was detected a few times. J is TRBJ2-7 and V is TRBV2; 7 bases agree with TRBD1. Germline-derived CDR1 and CDR2 are SNHLY and FYNNEI. The CDR3 runs 12 residues. Trimming at V came to 6 bases and at J to 2 bases, leaving 1 base not matched to a gene. CDR3 DNA sequence: TGTGCCAGCAGGGGACAGCCCTACGAGCAGTACTTC. It codes for CASRGQPYEQYF.

Details on this clonotype: A read error may explain this, as a much larger clone is one base away. The chain joins TRBV7-8 to TRBJ1-5, with D possibly matching TRBD1 (6 bases). This CDR3 region has 16 residues. Trimming left V 6 bases short and J 0 bases short, with 15 bases between. CDR1 and CDR2 (germline): SGHVS, FQNEAQ. The CDR3 nucleotides are TGTGCCAGCAGTCAAAACCAGGGGCATAGCAATCAGCCCCAGCATTTT. Residues: CASSQNQGHSNQPQHF.

A word on this clonotype: A read error may produce the germline difference seen at one junction end. The V gene is TRBV7-2, the J gene TRBJ2-3, with TRBD2 identical over 7 bases. Germline V gives CDR1 SGHTA, CDR2 FQGNSA. The CDR3 totals 17 residues. The CDR3 coding sequence is TGTGCCAGCAGCCCAGGACCAGCGGGGCCCCTACTAGATGCGCAGTATTTT. Translating it yields CASSPGPAGPLLDAQYF. Full variable domain (outside the CDR3, taken from reference TRBV7-2 and TRBJ2-3): GAGVSQSPSNKVTEKGKDVELRCDPISGHTALYWYRQSLGQGLEFLIYFQGNSAPDKSGLPSDRFSAERTGGSVSTLTIQRTQQEDSAVYLCASSPGPAGPLLDAQYFGPGTRLTVL.

This clonotype was observed once. The chain has TRBV27 and TRBJ1-5; possible D gene TRBD1, 6 bases. V dropped 5 bases and J dropped 4 bases, with 15 bases sitting between them. The germline V gene has CDR1 MNHEY and CDR2 SMNVEV (reference sequence). The CDR3 has 15 residues. CDR3 DNA sequence: TGTGCCAGCAGTCCGAACAGGGCGGCAAATCAGCCCCAGCATTTT. Protein product: CASSPNRAANQPQHF.

This clonotype has a count of ten or more. This sequence joins TRBV6-1 and TRBJ2-1; D is ambiguous. This CDR3 contains 10 residues. CDR1 and CDR2 (germline): MNHNS, SASEGT. Deletions cut 8 bases from V and 6 bases from J, with 5 bases between. This chain's CDR3 is CASGINEQFF. The CDR3 DNA reads TGTGCCAGCGGAATCAATGAGCAGTTCTTC.

This clonotype was detected only a few times. The chain employs TRBV27 and TRBJ1-1, with TRBD1 as a possible D gene (6 bases). Deletions cut 7 bases from V and 7 bases from J, with 16 bases between. Germline assignment: CDR1 MNHEY and CDR2 SMNVEV (reference sequence). The CDR3 contains 13 residues. The CDR3 DNA is TGTGCCAGCACGTACGGGGGCTTGGGTGAAGCTTTCTTT. Translation: CASTYGGLGEAFF.

This clonotype was found many times. V gene TRBV5-3 combines with J gene TRBJ2-4, with 9 positions matching TRBD2. TRBV5-3 qualifies as an ORF whose function is uncertain. V gave up 8 bases and J gave up 0 bases; unmatched junction bases: 9. The CDR3 runs to 16 residues. Here the CDR3 reads CASSLSGGLAKNIQYF. The CDR3 DNA reads TGTGCCAGCAGCCTTAGCGGGGGATTAGCCAAAAACATTCAGTACTTC.

At least ten counts were recorded for this clonotype. J is TRBJ1-1 and V is TRBV2; 9 positions agree with TRBD1. The CDR3 is 16 amino acids. With V trimmed by 6 bases and J by 1 base, 9 bases remained unmatched. Germline-derived CDR1 and CDR2 are SNHLY and FYNNEI. CDR3 in amino acids: CASSQTGTGRNTEAFF. CDR3 in DNA: TGTGCCAGCAGCCAAACCGGGACAGGGAGGAACACTGAAGCTTTCTTT. Using reference TRBV2 and TRBJ1-1 for the parts outside the CDR3, the full variable domain is EPEVTQTPSHQVTQMGQEVILRCVPISNHLYFYWYRQILGQKVEFLVSFYNNEISEKSEIFDDQFSVERPDGSNFTLKIRSTKLEDSAMYFCASSQTGTGRNTEAFFGQGTRLTVV.

This clonotype has at least ten counts. V usage is TRBV4-2 and J usage is TRBJ2-5; 15 nucleotides agree with TRBD2. CDR3 size: 18 residues. CDR1 LGHNA and CDR2 YNFKEQ come from the germline V gene. The V gene end was trimmed by 2 bases and the J gene end by 5 bases; junction bases not matched to a gene: 9. This chain's CDR3 is CASSQSPGLAGGVETQYF. The CDR3 DNA reads as TGTGCCAGCAGCCAATCACCGGGACTAGCGGGAGGTGTCGAGACCCAGTACTTC.

This clonotype appeared many times. The chain links TRBV28 to TRBJ1-6, with D possibly TRBD1 on 6 matching bases. Trimming left V 5 bases short and J 10 bases short, with 21 bases between. The CDR3 is 16 residues long. Germline V gene data show CDR1 as MDHEN and CDR2 as SYDVKM. This CDR3 is CASSTRAIQGRSPLHF. CDR3 DNA: TGTGCCAGCAGTACAAGGGCCATACAGGGCCGGTCACCCCTCCACTTT.

Points on this clonotype: At one end, the junction sequence differs from germline, possibly due to a read error. The chain carries TRBV6-5 and TRBJ1-1, with a tentative D call TRBD1 (5 bases). CDR3 length: 14 residues. In germline, CDR1 is MNHEY, CDR2 SVGAGI. The CDR3 protein is CASSYGGPNTEALF. CDR3 in DNA: TGTGCCAGCAGTTACGGGGGACCGAACACTGAAGCTCTCTTT.

V is TRBV10-3 and J is TRBJ1-1; D is perhaps TRBD1 (5 bases). The CDR3 loop spans 18 amino acids. Between the trimmed V and J ends, which lost 2 bases and 3 bases, there was a span of 22 bases. Germline V gives CDR1 ENHRY, CDR2 SYGVKD. This CDR3 is CAISETGLSIGMDTEAFF. The CDR3 region has the DNA TGTGCCATCAGTGAGACGGGACTCTCTATCGGGATGGACACTGAAGCTTTCTTT.

This clonotype was observed many times. This chain connects TRBV10-3 to TRBJ2-7; D remains unclear. The germline CDR1 and CDR2 sequences are ENHRY and SYGVKD. V lost 0 bases and J 6 bases, leaving 9 bases between the germline ends. CDR3 length: 13 amino acids. This CDR3 reads CAISESFRSEQYF. The CDR3 region has the DNA TGTGCCATCAGTGAGTCTTTTCGTAGCGAGCAGTACTTC.

This clonotype was counted many times. The chain has TRBV10-1 and TRBJ2-2; D remains unclear. The CDR3 spans 13 residues. Trimming left V 3 bases short and J 8 bases short, with 10 bases between. Germline V gene lookup returns CDR1 WNHNN and CDR2 SYGVQD (reference sequence). The CDR3 DNA reads TGCGCCAGCAGTGAAATCTTGGGGGGGGAGCTGTTTTTT. As protein: CASSEILGGELFF.